Listed below are T cell receptor beta chains from one sample, sequenced in a study of T cell responses to AZD1222 COVID-19 vaccine. Here immunoSEQ multiplex PCR was the method, and the copy in TCRdb shows in-frame clones only, minus some. This table has over 150,000 clones, roughly nine tenths appearing once. Sequencing used peripheral blood, obtained on day 0 of AZD1222 vaccination. These receptor sequences come from an adult in good health. CDR3s include the opening cysteine and the closing phenylalanine or tryptophan. Each record gives: J gene, D gene, clone size, V gene, CDR3 DNA, CDR3 protein. D genes are given only for firm matches. Only some rows state a clone size, as once, few, many or a class for expanded clones.

TRBJ2-7 | . | . | TRBV12-5 | TGTGCTAGTGGTTTGGGGCCCTACGAGCAGTACTTC | CASGLGPYEQYF
TRBJ2-7 | . | . | TRBV5-1 | TGCGCCAGCAGCCCCCGGACGGCTAGCGCACCCTACGAGCAGTACTTC | CASSPRTASAPYEQYF
TRBJ2-7 | . | . | TRBV9 | TGTGCCAGCAGCCCCCGATGGGGGAGCGGGTTGGGCGAGCAGTACTTC | CASSPRWGSGLGEQYF
TRBJ1-2 | . | . | TRBV5-6 | TGTGCCAGCACCGATGTGGCAGCGGGCTATGGCTACACCTTC | CASTDVAAGYGYTF
TRBJ2-5 | TRBD1 | . | TRBV4-1 | TGCGCCAGCAGCCCAAGGACAGGGGGCGGCTCGGTACAAGAGACCCAGTACTTC | CASSPRTGGGSVQETQYF
TRBJ2-7 | . | . | TRBV15 | TGTGCCACCAGCAGAGGAGGAGGGTCGGGGGCCTACGAGCAGTACTTC | CATSRGGGSGAYEQYF
TRBJ1-6 | . | . | TRBV30 | TGTGCCTGGAGTGTAGGCCCCTCCAGGGACCCTAATTCACCCCTCCACTTT | CAWSVGPSRDPNSPLHF
TRBJ1-3 | . | . | TRBV21-1 | . | CASSKEWGGGNTIYF
TRBJ2-7 | . | . | TRBV7-6 | TGTGCCAGCAGCACCCGGACAAGGGGGGGGACCGAGCAGTACTTC | CASSTRTRGGTEQYF
TRBJ2-7 | TRBD2 | . | TRBV5-5 | TGTGCCAGCAGCTTGGCGGTGACCCGGGGGGGATCCTACGAGCAGTACTTC | CASSLAVTRGGSYEQYF
TRBJ2-7 | . | . | TRBV6-6 | TGTGCCAGCAAGGATAGCCGGGGCCTACGACTCCACGAGCAGTACTTC | CASKDSRGLRLHEQYF
TRBJ1-1 | . | . | TRBV3-1/TRBV3-2 | TGTGCCAGCAGCTCTAGTGAGGGGCTGAACACTGAAGCTTTCTTT | CASSSSEGLNTEAFF
TRBJ2-5 | . | . | TRBV12-3/TRBV12-4 | TGTGCCAGCAGGGGGGCAGAAGAGACCCAGTACTTC | CASRGAEETQYF
TRBJ2-7 | TRBD2 | few | TRBV6-6 | TGTGCCAGCGGGAGGGGTAGCGGGTACGAGCAGTACTTC | CASGRGSGYEQYF
TRBJ2-1 | . | . | TRBV2 | TGTGCCAGCAGTAAGCGGGTGCTGACCTACAATGAGCAGTTCTTC | CASSKRVLTYNEQFF
TRBJ2-1 | TRBD1 | . | TRBV6-5 | TGTGCCAGCAGCTCAGGGGGCAAGGCTTACAATGAGCAGTTCTTC | CASSSGGKAYNEQFF
TRBJ1-2 | TRBD1 | . | TRBV7-8 | TGTGCCAGCAGCCGGGACAGGGGTGGCTACACCTTC | CASSRDRGGYTF
TRBJ2-7 | TRBD2 | . | TRBV6-5 | TGTGCCAGCAGTTACAGCGGACTAGCGAGAATGGGAGAGCAGTACTTC | CASSYSGLARMGEQYF
TRBJ2-2 | TRBD2 | . | TRBV7-6 | TGTGCCAGCGGACAGGCTAGCGGGGTTCAAACCGGGGAGCTGTTTTTT | CASGQASGVQTGELFF
TRBJ2-5 | . | . | TRBV27 | TGTGCCAGCAGTTTGGGCAGGCGTGGGGAGACCCAGTACTTC | CASSLGRRGETQYF
TRBJ2-3 | TRBD2 | . | TRBV19 | TGTGCCAGTAGTAGGCGGGAGGGAACAGATACGCAGTATTTT | CASSRREGTDTQYF
TRBJ2-1 | . | once | TRBV14 | TGTGCCAGCAGCCAAGTTTGGGCCCCGGGGAATGAGCAGTTCTTC | CASSQVWAPGNEQFF
TRBJ2-7 | . | . | TRBV30 | TGTGCCTGGAGTGAACCGGGACGGTACGAGCAGTACTTC | CAWSEPGRYEQYF
TRBJ2-7 | . | once | TRBV18 | TGTGCCAGCTCACCGTTGGCGGGGCCGCCGTCCTACGAGCAGTACTTC | CASSPLAGPPSYEQYF
TRBJ1-5 | . | . | TRBV23-1 | TGCGCCAGCAGAGACTACGGGACACCTAATCAGCCCCAGCATTTT | CASRDYGTPNQPQHF
TRBJ1-1 | . | . | TRBV7-9 | TGTGCCAGCAGCTTAGCGAACGTTGTGAGCACTGAAGCTTTCTTT | CASSLANVVSTEAFF
TRBJ1-2 | . | . | TRBV7-3 | TGTGCCAGCAGCTTAGGAGGATCTAACTATGGCTACACCTTC | CASSLGGSNYGYTF
TRBJ1-2 | TRBD1 | . | TRBV3-1/TRBV3-2 | TGTGCCAGCAGCCAAGCGACAGGGGCCTATGGCTACACCTTC | CASSQATGAYGYTF
TRBJ2-7 | TRBD2 | . | TRBV5-3 | TGTGCCAGAAGGTTGTGGCGGGAGGGATTGAGCTCCTACGAGCAGTACTTC | CARRLWREGLSSYEQYF
TRBJ2-7 | . | . | TRBV5-5 | TGTGCCAGCAGCCACGGGGGCCCCGTCTGGAACGAGCAGTACTTC | CASSHGGPVWNEQYF
TRBJ2-3 | . | . | TRBV9 | TGTGCCAGCAGCGCCACTTCCCTTTTATTTGATACGCAGTATTTT | CASSATSLLFDTQYF
TRBJ1-1 | TRBD1 | . | TRBV28 | TGTGCCAGCAGTCCAGGGGACAGGGGCCATTCTGAAGCTTTCTTT | CASSPGDRGHSEAFF
TRBJ1-5 | . | . | TRBV19 | TGTGCCAGTAGGCGAGGGGGGGATAGATGGCAGCCCCAGCATTTT | CASRRGGDRWQPQHF
TRBJ2-7 | . | . | TRBV4-2 | TGTGCCAGCAGCCAAGATCCTGGGGGACCCTACGAGCAGTACTTC | CASSQDPGGPYEQYF
TRBJ2-2 | TRBD1 | . | TRBV7-6 | TGTGCCAGCAGCCCGACAGGGGCCACGAACACCGGGGAGCTGTTTTTT | CASSPTGATNTGELFF
TRBJ1-2 | . | . | TRBV7-2 | TGTGCCAGCAGCTTTAAGCGGGACACCTTCTTCTATGGCTACACCTTC | CASSFKRDTFFYGYTF
TRBJ1-6 | TRBD1 | . | TRBV4-1 | TGCGCCAGCAACCCGAAACAGGGGGCTACCTATAATTCACCCCTCCACTTT | CASNPKQGATYNSPLHF
TRBJ2-7 | TRBD1 | few | TRBV10-3 | TGTGCCATCAGAATCACAGGGGAAGCCTCCTACGAGCAGTACTTC | CAIRITGEASYEQYF
TRBJ1-1 | . | . | TRBV29-1 | TGCAGCTCCCGTGGCGGGGGCGCTATGAACACTGAAGCTTTCTTT | CSSRGGGAMNTEAFF
TRBJ2-7 | TRBD1 | . | TRBV6-1 | TGTGCCAGCAGTGAATTTGGGACAGGGGGTTCCTACGAGCAGTACTTC | CASSEFGTGGSYEQYF
TRBJ1-6 | . | . | TRBV6-5 | TGTGCCAGCAGTTACTCTGCGGGAAAGTCACCCCTCCACTTT | CASSYSAGKSPLHF
TRBJ2-7 | . | . | TRBV7-8 | TGTGCCAGCAGCTTAGCGGTCTCCACCTACGAGCAGTACTTC | CASSLAVSTYEQYF
TRBJ1-1 | . | . | TRBV5-5 | TGTGCCAGCAGCCCGGACACTGAAGCTTTCTTT | CASSPDTEAFF
TRBJ1-2 | TRBD1 | . | TRBV28 | TGTGCCAGCAGTTCACCAGGGGGCATCAACTATGGCTACACCTTC | CASSSPGGINYGYTF
TRBJ1-1 | . | . | TRBV5-1 | TGCGCCAGCAGCTTGATAGGGCAGGGAATCAACACTGAAGCTTTCTTT | CASSLIGQGINTEAFF
TRBJ2-5 | . | . | TRBV5-6 | TGTGCCAGCAGCCTTGGTGCTGTTTATAGGCAAGAGACCCAGTACTTC | CASSLGAVYRQETQYF
TRBJ1-4 | . | . | TRBV25-1 | TGTGCCAGCAGTGAATGGGCGGAACTGTTTTTT | CASSEWAELFF